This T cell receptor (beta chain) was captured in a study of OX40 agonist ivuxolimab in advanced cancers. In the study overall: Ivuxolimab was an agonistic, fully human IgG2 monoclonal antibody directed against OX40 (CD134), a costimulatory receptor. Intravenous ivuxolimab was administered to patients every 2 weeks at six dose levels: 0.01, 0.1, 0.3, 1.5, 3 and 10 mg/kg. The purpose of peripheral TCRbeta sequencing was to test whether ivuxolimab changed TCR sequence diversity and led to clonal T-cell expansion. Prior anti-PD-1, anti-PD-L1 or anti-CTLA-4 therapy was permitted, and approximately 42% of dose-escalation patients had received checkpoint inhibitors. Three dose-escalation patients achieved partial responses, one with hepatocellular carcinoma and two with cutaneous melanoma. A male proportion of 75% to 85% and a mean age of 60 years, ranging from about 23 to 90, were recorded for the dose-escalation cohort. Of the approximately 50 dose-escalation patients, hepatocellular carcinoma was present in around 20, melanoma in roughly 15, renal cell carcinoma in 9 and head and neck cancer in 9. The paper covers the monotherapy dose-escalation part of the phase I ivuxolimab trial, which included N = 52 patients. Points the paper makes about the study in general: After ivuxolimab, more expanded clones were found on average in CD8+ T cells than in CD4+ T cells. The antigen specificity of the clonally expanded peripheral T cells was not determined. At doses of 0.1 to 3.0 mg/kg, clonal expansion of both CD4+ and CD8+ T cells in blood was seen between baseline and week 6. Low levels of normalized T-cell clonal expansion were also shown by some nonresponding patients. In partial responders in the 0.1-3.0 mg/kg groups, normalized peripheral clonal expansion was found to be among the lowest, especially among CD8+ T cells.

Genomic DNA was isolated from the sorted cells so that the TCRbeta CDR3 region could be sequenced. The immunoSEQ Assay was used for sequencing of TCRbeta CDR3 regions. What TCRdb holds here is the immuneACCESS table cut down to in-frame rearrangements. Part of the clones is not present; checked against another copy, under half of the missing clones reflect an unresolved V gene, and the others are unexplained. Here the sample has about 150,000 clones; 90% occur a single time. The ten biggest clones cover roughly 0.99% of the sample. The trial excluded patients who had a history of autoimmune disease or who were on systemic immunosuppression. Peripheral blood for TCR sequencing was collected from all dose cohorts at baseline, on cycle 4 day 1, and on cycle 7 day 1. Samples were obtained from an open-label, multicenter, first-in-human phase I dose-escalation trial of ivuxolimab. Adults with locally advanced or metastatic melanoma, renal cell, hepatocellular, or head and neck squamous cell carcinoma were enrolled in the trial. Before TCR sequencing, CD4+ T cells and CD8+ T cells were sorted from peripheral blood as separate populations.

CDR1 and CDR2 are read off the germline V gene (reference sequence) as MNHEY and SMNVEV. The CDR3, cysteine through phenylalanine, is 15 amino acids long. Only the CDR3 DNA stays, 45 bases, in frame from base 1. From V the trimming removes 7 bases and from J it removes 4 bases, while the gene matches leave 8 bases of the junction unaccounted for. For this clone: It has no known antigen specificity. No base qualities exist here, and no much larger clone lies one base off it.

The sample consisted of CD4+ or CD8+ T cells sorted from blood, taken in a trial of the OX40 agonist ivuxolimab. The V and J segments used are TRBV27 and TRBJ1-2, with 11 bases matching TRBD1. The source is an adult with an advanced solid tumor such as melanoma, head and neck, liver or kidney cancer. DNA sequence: TGTGCCAGCAAGGGGACAGGGGGACCCCTCTATGGCTACACCTTC. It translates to CASKGTGGPLYGYTF.